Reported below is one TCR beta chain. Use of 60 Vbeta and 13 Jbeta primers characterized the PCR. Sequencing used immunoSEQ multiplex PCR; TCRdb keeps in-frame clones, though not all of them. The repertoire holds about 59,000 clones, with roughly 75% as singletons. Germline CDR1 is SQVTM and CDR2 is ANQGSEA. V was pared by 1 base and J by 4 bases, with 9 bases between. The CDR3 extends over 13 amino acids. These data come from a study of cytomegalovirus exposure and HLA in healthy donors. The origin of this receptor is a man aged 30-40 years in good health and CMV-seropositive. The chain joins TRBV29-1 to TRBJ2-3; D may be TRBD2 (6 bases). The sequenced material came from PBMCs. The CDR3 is CSVEGGEADTQYF. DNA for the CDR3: TGCAGCGTTGAAGGAGGGGAGGCAGATACGCAGTATTTT.